The TCR beta chain under discussion was sequenced for a study of OX40 agonist ivuxolimab in advanced cancers. Cycle 7 day 1, cycle 4 day 1, and baseline were the timepoints at which blood was sampled. This clone was found once. What it binds is not known. CDR3 length equals 16 residues. The J segment lost 2 bases and the V segment lost 3 bases, leaving 6 bases of the junction unmatched. CDR1 and CDR2 (germline): LNHDA, SQIVND (reference sequence). This table comes from immunoSEQ multiplex PCR, and its TCRdb copy is limited to in-frame clones, with some not included. The sample contains 77,000 or so clones, around 93% of which appear only once. General study points: Antigen specificity was not determined for the expanded peripheral T cells. The authors also found low normalized T-cell clonal expansion in some nonresponders.

The receptor's source is an adult with an advanced solid tumor such as melanoma, head and neck, liver or kidney cancer. This specimen consisted of CD4+ or CD8+ T cells sorted from blood, obtained in a trial of the OX40 agonist ivuxolimab. The chain couples TRBV19 to TRBJ2-3; TRBD2 matches at 9 bases. CDR3 DNA: TGTGCCAGTAGTATTTCACTAGCGGGCCCCACAGATACGCAGTATTTT. It specifies CASSISLAGPTDTQYF.